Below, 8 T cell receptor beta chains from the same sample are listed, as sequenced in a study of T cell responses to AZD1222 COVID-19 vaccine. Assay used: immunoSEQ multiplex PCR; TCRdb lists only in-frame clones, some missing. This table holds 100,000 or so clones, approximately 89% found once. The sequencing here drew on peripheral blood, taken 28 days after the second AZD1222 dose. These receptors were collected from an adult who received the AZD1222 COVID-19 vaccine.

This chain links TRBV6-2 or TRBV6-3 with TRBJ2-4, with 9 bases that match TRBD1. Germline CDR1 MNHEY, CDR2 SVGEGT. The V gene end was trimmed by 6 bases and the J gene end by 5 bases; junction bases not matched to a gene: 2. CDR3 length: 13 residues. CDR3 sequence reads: CASSRDRENIQYF. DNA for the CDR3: TGTGCCAGCAGCCGGGACAGGGAAAACATTCAGTACTTC.

The CDR3 DNA reads TGTGCCACTCGGACGGAATCGGACTATGGCTACACCTTC. Amino acid sequence: CATRTESDYGYTF. V is TRBV10-3 and J is TRBJ1-2; D call uncertain. The CDR3 covers 13 residues. In germline, CDR1 is ENHRY, CDR2 SYGVKD. V shed 10 bases and J shed 3 bases, with 15 bases lying between them.

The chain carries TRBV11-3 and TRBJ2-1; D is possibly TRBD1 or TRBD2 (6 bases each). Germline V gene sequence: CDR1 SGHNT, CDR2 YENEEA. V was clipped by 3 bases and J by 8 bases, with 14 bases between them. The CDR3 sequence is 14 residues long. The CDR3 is CASSLVPGADEQFF. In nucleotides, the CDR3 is TGTGCCAGCAGCTTGGTCCCGGGGGCCGATGAGCAGTTCTTC.

The CDR3 sequence: CASSFTDGVLGYTF. The CDR3 DNA sequence: TGCGCCAGCAGCTTTACCGACGGCGTTCTGGGCTACACCTTC. The chain recombines TRBV5-1 with TRBJ1-2; D not resolved. CDR3 length: 14 amino acids. The V end lost 2 bases, the J end lost 8 bases, and 16 bases lay between the germline ends. Per the germline V gene, CDR1 is SGHRS and CDR2 is YFSETQ. The full variable domain, rest sourced from reference TRBV5-1 and TRBJ1-2, is KAGVTQTPRYLIKTRGQQVTLSCSPISGHRSVSWYQQTPGQGLQFLFEYFSETQRNKGNFPGRFSGRQFSNSRSEMNVSTLELGDSALYLCASSFTDGVLGYTFGSGTRLTVV.

The CDR3 protein is CARSTGTKNTEAFF. CDR3 DNA sequence: TGTGCCAGAAGTACCGGGACAAAGAACACTGAAGCTTTCTTT. The chain links TRBV28 to TRBJ1-1; D perhaps matches TRBD1 (6 bases). With 9 bases removed from V and 1 base from J, the gap between germline ends came to 15 bases. The V gene's germline CDR1 is MDHEN and CDR2 SYDVKM. CDR3 length: 14 amino acids.

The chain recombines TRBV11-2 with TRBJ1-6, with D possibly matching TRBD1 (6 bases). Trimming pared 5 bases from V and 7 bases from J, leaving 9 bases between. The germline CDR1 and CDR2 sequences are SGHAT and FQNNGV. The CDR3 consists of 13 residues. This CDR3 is CASSDRNNSPLHF. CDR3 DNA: TGTGCCAGCAGCGACAGGAACAATTCACCCCTCCACTTT.

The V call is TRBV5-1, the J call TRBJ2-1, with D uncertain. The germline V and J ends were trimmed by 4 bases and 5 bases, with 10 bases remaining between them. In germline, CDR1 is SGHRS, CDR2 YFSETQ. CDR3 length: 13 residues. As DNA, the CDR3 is TGCGCCAGCAGCCTCGTTGTTAACAATGAGCAGTTCTTC. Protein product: CASSLVVNNEQFF.

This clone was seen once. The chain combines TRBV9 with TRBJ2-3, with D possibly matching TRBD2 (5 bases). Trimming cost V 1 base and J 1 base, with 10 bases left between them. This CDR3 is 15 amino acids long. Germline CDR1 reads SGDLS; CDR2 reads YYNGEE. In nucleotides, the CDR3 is TGTGCCAGCAGCGTAAGGCTGGAGGGCACAGATACGCAGTATTTT. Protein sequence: CASSVRLEGTDTQYF.